Sequencing of this TCR beta chain was carried out in a study of T cells expressing NK-cell markers. General study results and limits: Roughly six donors showed dominant NKG2C+ clonotypes comprising roughly 1.0-7.5% of their CD8+ T cells. Expanded NKG2C+ T cell clones were not confirmed as HCMV-specific.

TCRdb reworked the 5' RACE reads into one entry per CDR3 protein, no DNA. Seen in this sample are around 380,000 distinct CDR3 sequences; the ten most common clones hold around 10%. CDR3 length: 15 amino acids. Per the germline V gene, CDR1 is SGHTA and CDR2 is FQGNSA. With regard to this clonotype: Its antigen is currently unknown.

The sample was blood T cells: a sorted CD56 or NKG2C T cell subset, CD4+ or CD8+ T cells, or bulk PBMC T cells (not recorded which). The chain combines TRBV7-2 with TRBJ2-1; absent DNA, TCRdb's TRBD2 call cannot be checked. This clonotype was sampled from a woman in her 50s in good health. CDR3 amino acids: CASSLGLREQNEQFF.